This paragraph covers one TCR beta chain sequence. This sample stems from a study of blood T cell repertoires in COVID-19. The overall study: Samples taken during acute and convalescent COVID-19 were collected in the United States, Italy and Spain. PBMCs, B-cell-depleted T cells, or T cells were the source of the cDNA or gDNA that made up the material.

The CDR3 spans 16 residues. Per germline, CDR1 SGDLS and CDR2 YYNGEE. Unmatched junction bases numbered 14, after V lost 3 bases and J lost 6 bases. In the study's own analysis: Estimated nucleated cell counts came from reference gene primer amplification. Profiled with immunoSEQ multiplex PCR; TCRdb holds only in-frame clones, not every one. For V, J and clone size, that table is used; D and trimming come from the DNA. The sample lists 80,000 or so clones, 90% occurring once. The material sequenced was peripheral blood. The chain links TRBV9 to TRBJ1-2; 7 bases are shared with TRBD1. This sequence was found in a woman aged 50 to 65 in a cohort sampled during active COVID-19. The CDR3 region is CASSGRDSRWGDGYTF. In nucleotides, the CDR3 is TGTGCCAGCAGCGGACGGGACAGTCGCTGGGGGGATGGCTACACCTTC.